This is a list of T cell receptor beta chains from one sample in a study of T cell responses to AZD1222 COVID-19 vaccine. The table came from immunoSEQ multiplex PCR; TCRdb's copy has only in-frame clones and leaves some out. The sample holds about 100,000 clones, approximately 89% seen once. The sequencing here drew on peripheral blood, taken on day 0 of MenACWY control vaccination. These receptors were collected from an adult in good health. The conserved cysteine and the conserved F or W are not part of the CDR3 here. Fields, in order: CDR3 length, V gene, J gene, D gene, CDR3 protein. The D gene is left open where the match is weak.

length: 10; V: TRBV9; J: TRBJ1-2; D: NA; CDR3: ASSVDNYGYT
length: 16; V: TRBV4-2; J: TRBJ1-2; D: TRBD1; CDR3: ASSQAAGQVTGDYGYT
length: 15; V: TRBV11-2; J: TRBJ1-3; D: TRBD1; CDR3: ASSLRAGGSSGNTIY
length: 11; V: TRBV28; J: TRBJ2-3; D: NA; CDR3: ASSRAGSDTQY
length: 12; V: TRBV4-3; J: TRBJ2-6; D: NA; CDR3: ASSQLAGANVLT
length: 11; V: TRBV6-5; J: TRBJ1-2; D: NA; CDR3: ASSEGFNYGYT
length: 12; V: TRBV6-5; J: TRBJ2-3; D: NA; CDR3: ASSYSRHGDTQY
length: 11; V: TRBV30; J: TRBJ1-1; D: NA; CDR3: AWREPENTEAF
length: 12; V: TRBV15; J: TRBJ1-2; D: NA; CDR3: ATSRNQWDYGYT
length: 13; V: TRBV10-1; J: TRBJ1-2; D: NA; CDR3: ASIYREVWNGGYT
length: 12; V: TRBV10-3; J: TRBJ1-2; D: NA; CDR3: AISEGTGVEGYT
length: 13; V: TRBV28; J: TRBJ1-2; D: TRBD1; CDR3: ASSWGTGSEYGYT
length: 14; V: TRBV9; J: TRBJ2-2; D: TRBD2; CDR3: ASSVSGISGTGELF
length: 13; V: TRBV28; J: TRBJ1-5; D: TRBD1; CDR3: ASSLPTGESQPQH
length: 10; V: TRBV12-3/TRBV12-4; J: TRBJ2-3; D: NA; CDR3: ASSPTLGTQY
length: 14; V: TRBV5-1; J: TRBJ2-2; D: TRBD1; CDR3: ASSLAGTGRTGELF
length: 11; V: TRBV3-1/TRBV3-2; J: TRBJ1-2; D: NA; CDR3: ASSQAGDYGYT
length: 11; V: TRBV10-1; J: TRBJ1-5; D: TRBD1; CDR3: ASKGQAMGPQH
length: 11; V: TRBV6-5; J: TRBJ2-1; D: NA; CDR3: ASSYQGSGEQF
length: 14; V: TRBV5-8; J: TRBJ1-6; D: NA; CDR3: ASSAPTGRLNSPLH
length: 15; V: TRBV4-3; J: TRBJ2-5; D: NA; CDR3: ASNQSPGGLFEETQY
length: 13; V: TRBV4-1; J: TRBJ2-7; D: NA; CDR3: ASTPRVSPTYEQY
length: 14; V: TRBV5-5; J: TRBJ2-3; D: TRBD1; CDR3: ASSLGDRGRTDTQY
length: 11; V: TRBV7-3; J: TRBJ2-2; D: NA; CDR3: ASSRDITGELF
length: 12; V: TRBV6-5; J: TRBJ1-1; D: NA; CDR3: ASSYGGRGTEAF